Below are 11 T cell receptor beta chains sequenced from a single sample in a study of blood T cell repertoires in COVID-19 (dated by TCRdb to 2020 to 2021). The library was generated by the immunoSEQ multiplex PCR assay. This immuneACCESS table, as held by TCRdb, lists in-frame sequences with V and J called but not all clones. Of the missing ones, under half trace to an unresolved V gene in checked studies; the others have no known cause. Recorded for this sample are 210,000 or so clones; roughly 84% of them occurred a single time. About 20% of the sample is held by the ten biggest clonotypes. The specimen was peripheral blood. The source is a human donor in a cohort sampled during active COVID-19.

This chain links TRBV24-1 with TRBJ2-1; D not resolved. Trimming left V 5 bases short and J 0 bases short, with 7 bases between. Per germline, CDR1 KGHDR and CDR2 SFDVKD. The CDR3 loop spans 14 amino acids. The CDR3 DNA reads as TGTGCCACCAGTGCGCGAGACTCCTACAATGAGCAGTTCTTC. Protein sequence: CATSARDSYNEQFF.

This rearrangement joins TRBV5-1 to TRBJ2-1; no clear D. The CDR3 totals 12 residues. The germline V gene encodes CDR1 SGHRS and CDR2 YFSETQ. V shed 2 bases and J shed 6 bases, with 6 bases lying between them. CDR3 nucleotides: TGCGCCAGCAGCTTTTCTAGCAATGAGCAGTTCTTC. It translates to CASSFSSNEQFF.

The rearrangement links TRBV11-3 to TRBJ2-7, with 7 bases lining up with TRBD1. V shed 4 bases and J 0 bases; nucleotides not matched to a gene: 6. The CDR3 has 15 amino acids. CDR1 SGHNT and CDR2 YENEEA come from the germline V gene. CDR3 amino acids: CASSSGQLSSYEQYV. Here the CDR3 DNA reads TGTGCCAGCAGCTCGGGACAGTTAAGCTCCTACGAGCAGTACGTC.

The chain employs TRBV9 and TRBJ1-1, with D maybe TRBD1 (6 bases). The germline V and J ends were trimmed by 0 bases and 1 base, with 10 bases remaining between them. This CDR3 has 15 amino acids. Germline V gene sequence: CDR1 SGDLS, CDR2 YYNGEE. The CDR3 is CASSVVTGPNTEAFF. CDR3 DNA: TGTGCCAGCAGCGTAGTGACAGGCCCGAACACTGAAGCTTTCTTT.

The gene calls are TRBV5-5 and TRBJ1-5; TRBD1 might be the D (6 bases). Germline-derived CDR1 and CDR2 are SGHKS and YYEKEE (reference sequence). V lost 4 bases, J lost 7 bases, and 18 bases lay in between. This CDR3 region has 15 residues. The CDR3 DNA is TGTGCCAGCAGCCCTGGACAGACGGGATCCCAGCCCCAGCATTTT. Translating it yields CASSPGQTGSQPQHF.

The chain combines TRBV11-3 with TRBJ2-7; possibly TRBD2 for D (6 bases). CDR1 is SGHNT, CDR2 YENEEA, per germline. The CDR3 has 12 amino acids. V was trimmed by 5 bases and J by 6 bases, leaving 11 bases between them. CDR3 protein: CASSPSEGEQYF. As DNA, the CDR3 is TGTGCCAGCAGCCCTAGCGAAGGCGAGCAGTACTTC.

The chain employs TRBV19 and TRBJ2-1; 13 nucleotides agree with TRBD2. Germline assignment: CDR1 LNHDA and CDR2 SQIVND (reference sequence). The length of the CDR3 is 15 residues. The V segment lost 5 bases and the J segment 5 bases; nucleotides outside the gene matches: 3. In DNA, the CDR3 is TGTGCCAGTAGTCGACTAGCGGGGGGCCACAATGAGCAGTTCTTC. Its translation: CASSRLAGGHNEQFF.

In its sample, this clone was seen once. This chain connects TRBV11-2 to TRBJ1-1; 9 bases line up with TRBD1. The CDR3 contains 14 residues. Germline CDR1 SGHAT, CDR2 FQNNGV. The trim removed 3 bases at V and 7 bases at J, leaving 6 bases unmatched. The DNA for the CDR3 is TGTGCCAGCAGCTTCAATCCGGGACAGGGTGAAGCTTTCTTT. Translated, it gives CASSFNPGQGEAFF.

V and J are TRBV5-1 and TRBJ2-7, with 11 bases lining up with TRBD2. This CDR3 comprises 14 residues. Germline trimming cut 5 bases from V and 2 bases from J; bases unmatched to any gene: 3. The germline CDR1 and CDR2 sequences are SGHRS and YFSETQ. The CDR3 region is CASSTSGGTYEQYV. In nucleotides, the CDR3 is TGCGCCAGCAGTACTAGCGGGGGTACCTACGAGCAGTACGTC.

CDR3 in DNA: TGTGCCAGCAGTCTGGAGGGTTCTCGGTCAGATACGCAGTATTTT. Encoded protein: CASSLEGSRSDTQYF. The J gene is TRBJ2-3, the V gene TRBV5-8; D is possibly TRBD2 (6 bases). Trimming shortened V by 5 bases and J by 4 bases, and 17 bases separated the two germline ends. CDR1 and CDR2 from the germline V gene are SGHTS and YDEGEE. The CDR3 runs to 15 residues. The full variable domain, in which reference TRBV5-8 and TRBJ2-3 provide the parts outside the CDR3, is EAGVTQSPTHLIKTRGQQATLRCSPISGHTSVYWYQQALGLGLQFLLWYDEGEERNRGNFPPRFSGRQFPNYSSELNVNALELEDSALYLCASSLEGSRSDTQYFGPGTRLTVL.

A single count supports this clone. The genes are TRBV7-2 and TRBJ2-7; 7 bases are a match to TRBD2. Germline V lookup: CDR1 SGHTA, CDR2 FQGNSA. The CDR3 sequence is 14 residues long. The ends lost 3 bases at V and 3 bases at J; junction bases unmatched: 5. DNA for the CDR3: TGTGCCAGCAGCTTTCAGGGAGGGGTCTACGAGCAGTACTTC. Encoded protein: CASSFQGGVYEQYF.